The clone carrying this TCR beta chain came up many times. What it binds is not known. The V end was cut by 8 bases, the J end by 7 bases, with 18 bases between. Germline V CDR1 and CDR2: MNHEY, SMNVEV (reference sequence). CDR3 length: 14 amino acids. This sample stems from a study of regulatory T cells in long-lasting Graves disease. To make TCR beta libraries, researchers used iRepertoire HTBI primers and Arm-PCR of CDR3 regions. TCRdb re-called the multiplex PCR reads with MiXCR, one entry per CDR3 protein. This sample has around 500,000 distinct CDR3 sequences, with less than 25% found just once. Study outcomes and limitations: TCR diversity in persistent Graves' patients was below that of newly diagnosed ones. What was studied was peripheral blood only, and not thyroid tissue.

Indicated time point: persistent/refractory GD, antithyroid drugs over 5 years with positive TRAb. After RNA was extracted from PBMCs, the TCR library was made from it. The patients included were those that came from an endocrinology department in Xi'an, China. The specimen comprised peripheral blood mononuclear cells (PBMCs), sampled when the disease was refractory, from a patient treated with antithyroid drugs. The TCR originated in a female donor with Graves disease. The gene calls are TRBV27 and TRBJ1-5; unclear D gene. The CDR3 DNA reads TGTGCCAGCGCCACCAAGGGCGCGGGACAGCCCCAGCATTTT. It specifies CASATKGAGQPQHF.